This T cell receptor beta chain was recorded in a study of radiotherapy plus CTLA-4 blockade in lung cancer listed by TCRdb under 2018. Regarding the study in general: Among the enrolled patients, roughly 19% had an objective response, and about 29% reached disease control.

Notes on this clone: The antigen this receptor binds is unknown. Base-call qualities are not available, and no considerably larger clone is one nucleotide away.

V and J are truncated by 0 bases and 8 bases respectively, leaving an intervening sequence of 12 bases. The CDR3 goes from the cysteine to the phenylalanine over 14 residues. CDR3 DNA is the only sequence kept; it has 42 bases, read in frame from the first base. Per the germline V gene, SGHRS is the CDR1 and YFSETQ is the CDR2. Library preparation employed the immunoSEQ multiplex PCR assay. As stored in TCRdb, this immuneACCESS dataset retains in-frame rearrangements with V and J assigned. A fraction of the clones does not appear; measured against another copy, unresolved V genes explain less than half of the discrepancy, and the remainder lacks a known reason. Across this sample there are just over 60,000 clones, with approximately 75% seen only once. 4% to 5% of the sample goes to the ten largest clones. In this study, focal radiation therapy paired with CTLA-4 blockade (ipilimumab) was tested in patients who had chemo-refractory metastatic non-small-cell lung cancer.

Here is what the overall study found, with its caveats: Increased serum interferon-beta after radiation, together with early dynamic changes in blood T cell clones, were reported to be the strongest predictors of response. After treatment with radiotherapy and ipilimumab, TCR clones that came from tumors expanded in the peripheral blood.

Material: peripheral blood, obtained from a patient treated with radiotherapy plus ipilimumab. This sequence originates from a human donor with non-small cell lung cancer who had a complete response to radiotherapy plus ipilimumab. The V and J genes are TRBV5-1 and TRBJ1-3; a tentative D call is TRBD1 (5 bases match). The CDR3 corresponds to CASSLGGAADTIYF. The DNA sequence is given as TGCGCCAGCAGCTTGGGAGGGGCCGCCGACACCATATATTTT.